Sequencing of this T cell receptor (beta chain) was carried out in a study of T cell repertoires in cytomegalovirus infection. As for the study in general: The authors relied on CMV epitopes, both recently identified HLA-C-restricted and well-studied HLA-B-restricted. TCR beta signatures that were public indicated CMV infection and matching HLA type.

TCRdb redid the calling of the reads with MiXCR, one entry per CDR3 protein. The sample holds about 160,000 distinct CDR3 sequences, about 20% seen once. Study-level findings and limits: HLA-C-restricted CMV-specific TCR beta clonotypes were dominant in the ex vivo response. Using cumulative public TCR beta family frequency, the authors identified those who carried CMV together with the relevant HLA.

This clonotype was observed a handful of times. Its antigen is currently unknown. CDR1 is LGHNA, CDR2 YSLEER, per germline. V was cut by 4 bases and J by 0 bases, with 12 bases left in between. This CDR3 is built from 15 residues. The TCR originated in a human donor in good health (CMV status not recorded). Some clones in this sample may be carry-over from other donors' samples. This sample comprised CD8+ T cells from cultured PBMCs, obtained from culture after CMV antigen stimulation. The chain employs TRBV4-3 and TRBJ1-2; no clear D gene. CDR3 nucleotide sequence: TGCGCCAGCAGCCCTGGACGGTTTTCTAACTATGGCTACACCTTC. It specifies CASSPGRFSNYGYTF.